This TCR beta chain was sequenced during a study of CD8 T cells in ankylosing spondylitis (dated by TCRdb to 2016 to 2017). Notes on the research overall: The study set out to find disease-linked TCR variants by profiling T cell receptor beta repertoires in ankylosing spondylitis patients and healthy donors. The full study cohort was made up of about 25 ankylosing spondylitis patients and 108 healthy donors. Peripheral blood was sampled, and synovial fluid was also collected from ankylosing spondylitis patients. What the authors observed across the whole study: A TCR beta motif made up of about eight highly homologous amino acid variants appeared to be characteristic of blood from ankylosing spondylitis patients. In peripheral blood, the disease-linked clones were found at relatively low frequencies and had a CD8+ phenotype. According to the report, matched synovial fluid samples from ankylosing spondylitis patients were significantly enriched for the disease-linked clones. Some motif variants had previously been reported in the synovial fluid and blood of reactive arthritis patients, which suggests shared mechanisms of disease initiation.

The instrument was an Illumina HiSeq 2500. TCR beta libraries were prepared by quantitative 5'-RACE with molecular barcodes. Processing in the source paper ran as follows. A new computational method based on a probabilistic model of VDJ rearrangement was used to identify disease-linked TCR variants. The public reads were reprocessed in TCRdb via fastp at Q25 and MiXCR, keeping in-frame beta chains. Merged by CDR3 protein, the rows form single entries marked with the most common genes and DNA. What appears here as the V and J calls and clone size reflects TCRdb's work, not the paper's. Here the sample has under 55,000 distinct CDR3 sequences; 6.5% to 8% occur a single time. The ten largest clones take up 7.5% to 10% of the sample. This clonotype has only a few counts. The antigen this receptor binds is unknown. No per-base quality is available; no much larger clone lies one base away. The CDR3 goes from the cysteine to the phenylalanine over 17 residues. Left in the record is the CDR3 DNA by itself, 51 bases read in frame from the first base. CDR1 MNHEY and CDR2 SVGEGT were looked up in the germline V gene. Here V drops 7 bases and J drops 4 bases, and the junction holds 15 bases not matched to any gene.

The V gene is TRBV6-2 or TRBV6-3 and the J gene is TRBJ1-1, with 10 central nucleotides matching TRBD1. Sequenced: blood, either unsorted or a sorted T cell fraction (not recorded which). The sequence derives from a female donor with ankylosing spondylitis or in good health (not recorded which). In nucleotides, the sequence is TGTGCCAGCAAACCGGGACAGGGGTCCTTAAGGGGCACTGAAGCTTTCTTT. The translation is CASKPGQGSLRGTEAFF.